The present TCR beta chain was sequenced within a study of blood T cell repertoires in COVID-19. The V end was cut by 0 bases, the J end by 2 bases, with 14 bases between. The CDR3 runs 17 residues. CDR1 and CDR2 (germline): SNHLY, FYNNEI. Assay used: immunoSEQ multiplex PCR; TCRdb lists only in-frame clones, some missing. Here the sample spans around 140,000 clones, around 80% being singletons. This chain joins TRBV2 and TRBJ2-1; tentative D call: TRBD2 (6 bases). The source is a man aged 55-75 years with active or convalescent COVID-19. Sequencing input: peripheral blood. CDR3 region: CASSEALLAETYNEQFF. CDR3 DNA: TGTGCCAGCAGTGAAGCGCTCTTAGCGGAGACCTACAATGAGCAGTTCTTC.